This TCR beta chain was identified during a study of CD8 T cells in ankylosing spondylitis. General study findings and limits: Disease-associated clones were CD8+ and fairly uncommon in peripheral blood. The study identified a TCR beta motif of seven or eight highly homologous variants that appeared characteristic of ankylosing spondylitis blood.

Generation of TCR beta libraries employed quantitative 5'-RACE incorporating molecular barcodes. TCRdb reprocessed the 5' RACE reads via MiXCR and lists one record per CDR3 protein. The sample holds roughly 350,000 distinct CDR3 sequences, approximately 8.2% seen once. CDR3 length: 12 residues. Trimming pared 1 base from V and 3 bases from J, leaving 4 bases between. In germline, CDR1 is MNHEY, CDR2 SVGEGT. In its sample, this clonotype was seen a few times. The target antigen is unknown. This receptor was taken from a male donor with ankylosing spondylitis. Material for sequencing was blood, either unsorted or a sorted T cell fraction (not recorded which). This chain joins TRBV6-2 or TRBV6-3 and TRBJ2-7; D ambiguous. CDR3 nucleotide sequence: TGTGCCAGCAGTTACTACGTCTACGAGCAGTACTTC. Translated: CASSYYVYEQYF.